This is a list of T cell receptor beta chains from one sample in a study of blood T cell repertoires in COVID-19. TCRdb's table, derived via immunoSEQ multiplex PCR, lists solely in-frame clones and lacks some. The sample lists 300,000 to 350,000 clones, 80% to 90% occurring once. The sample was PBMCs or T cells enriched from blood (not recorded which). Receptors originate from a woman between 40 and 55 years old with acute COVID-19. CDR3s include the opening cysteine and the closing phenylalanine or tryptophan. Fields, in order: D gene, V gene, J gene, clone size, CDR3 DNA, CDR3 protein. The D gene is left open where the match is weak. Clone sizes are given selectively: once, few, many, or a class where the clone is expanded.

>.|TRBV9|TRBJ1-4|once
TGTGCCAGCAGCCTTCAGGGGTACACTAATGAAAAACTGTTTTTT
CASSLQGYTNEKLFF
>TRBD1|TRBV16|TRBJ1-5|.
TGTGCCAGCAGCCAACTCCTCGGGGGAGGGACAGGGGTATTTCAGCCCCAGCATTTT
CASSQLLGGGTGVFQPQHF
>TRBD1|TRBV7-8|TRBJ2-3|few
TGTGCCAGCAGCTCGGAGACAGGGCATAAAGATACGCAGTATTTT
CASSSETGHKDTQYF
>.|TRBV7-8|TRBJ2-7|.
TGTGCCAGCAGCTTGGGGGCCTCTTACGAGCAGTACTTC
CASSLGASYEQYF
>TRBD1|TRBV7-9|TRBJ2-2|.
TGTGCCAGCAGCCGAGGGACAGGGGGCTCCGGGGAGCTGTTTTTT
CASSRGTGGSGELFF
>TRBD1|TRBV6-2/TRBV6-3|TRBJ1-1|.
TGTGCCAGCAGTTACGGGACAGTGATGGGGAACACTGAAGCTTTCTTT
CASSYGTVMGNTEAFF
>.|TRBV28|TRBJ1-3|.
TGTGCCAGCAGTTTAGGGGGGAGAGACACCATATATTTT
CASSLGGRDTIYF
>TRBD2|TRBV19|TRBJ2-3|.
TGTGCCAGTAGGCGGGGGGGCCGAGCAGATACGCAGTATTTT
CASRRGGRADTQYF
>.|TRBV7-2|TRBJ1-4|.
TGTGCCAGCAGCCCCAGCGGGCCACATGAAAAACTGTTTTTT
CASSPSGPHEKLFF
>TRBD1|TRBV5-5|TRBJ1-5|few
TGTGCCAGCAGCTTGGAAGGACAGGGCAATCAGCCCCAGCATTTT
CASSLEGQGNQPQHF
>TRBD1|TRBV28|TRBJ2-7|.
TGTGCCAGACCCGGGACAGGGATACACGAGCAGTACTTC
CARPGTGIHEQYF
>.|TRBV12-5|TRBJ1-1|.
TGTGCTAGTGGTGCCGGACACCTTGAAGCTTTCTTT
CASGAGHLEAFF
>TRBD2|TRBV28|TRBJ2-3|few
TGTGCCAGCAGTTCGCCTGGGGGGGAACGTTTTACGCAGTATTTT
CASSSPGGERFTQYF
>TRBD2|TRBV10-3|TRBJ2-5|.
TGTGCCATCAGTGAGTATAAGGGACTAGCTCTGGAGACCCAGTACTTC
CAISEYKGLALETQYF
>.|TRBV27|TRBJ2-7|.
TGTGCCAGCAGTTTCGCGAGACTGGGTGCCTACGAGCAGTACTTC
CASSFARLGAYEQYF
>.|TRBV19|TRBJ2-7|.
TGTGCCAGTAGTGTTTCCCGGACAGCATCCTACGAGCAGTACTTC
CASSVSRTASYEQYF
>TRBD1|TRBV5-1|TRBJ2-5|.
TGCGCCAGCAGCGTCACCCCGGGACAGGGAGAGACCCAGTACTTC
CASSVTPGQGETQYF
>.|TRBV12-3/TRBV12-4|TRBJ1-4|.
TGTGCCAGCGCGGGGGGAGCAAATGAAAAACTGTTTTTT
CASAGGANEKLFF
>.|TRBV5-1|TRBJ1-4|.
TGCGCCAGCGGCCAATCGCCAAATGAAAAACTGTTTTTT
CASGQSPNEKLFF
>TRBD1|TRBV7-2|TRBJ1-1|.
TGTGCCAGCAGCTCTCCCTTGGGAGGACAGGGGATTTCGAACACTGAAGCTTTCTTT
CASSSPLGGQGISNTEAFF